The 18 T cell receptor beta chains in this list originate from one sample, sequenced in a study of identifying expanded T cells in peripheral blood. Some clones are missing from TCRdb's copy, which holds only in-frame ones; the method was immunoSEQ multiplex PCR. The sample holds 100,000 to 110,000 clones, over 70% seen once. Sample: blood. The receptors derive from a person between 18 and 75 years old in good health.

The chain links TRBV30 to TRBJ2-7; the match to TRBD2 covers 7 bases. Germline CDR1 reads GTSNPN; CDR2 reads SVGIG (reference sequence). Losses at the gene ends were 2 bases for V and 9 bases for J; bases not matched to a gene: 13. The CDR3 runs 14 residues. The CDR3 bases are TGTGCCTGGAGTCTCGGGATGGCCGAGCGGGGGCAGTACTTC. Amino acids: CAWSLGMAERGQYF.

The rearrangement links TRBV10-3 to TRBJ1-4; weak D call: TRBD1 (6 bases). Between the trimmed V and J ends, which lost 8 bases and 6 bases, there was a span of 13 bases. Germline CDR1 and CDR2: ENHRY and SYGVKD. The length of the CDR3 is 13 residues. In DNA form, the CDR3 reads TGTGCCATCGCCGCAGGGGAACATGAAAAACTGTTTTTT. It is translated as CAIAAGEHEKLFF.

CDR3 amino acids: CASTLNWGGAGGYTF. CDR3 DNA: TGTGCCAGCACCTTAAACTGGGGTGGCGCGGGAGGCTACACCTTC. V and J are TRBV5-5 and TRBJ1-2; the D is unclear. V was clipped by 6 bases and J by 8 bases, with 23 bases between them. Germline values: CDR1 SGHKS, CDR2 YYEKEE (reference sequence). There are 15 residues in the CDR3.

A few counts support this clone. The V call is TRBV25-1, the J call TRBJ1-2; 8 nucleotides line up with TRBD1. V was pared by 6 bases and J by 1 base, with 4 bases of the junction left unmatched. The CDR3 totals 14 residues. Germline lookup yields CDR1 MGHDK and CDR2 SYGVNS. The CDR3 coding sequence is TGTGCCAGCAGCCAAGGACAGGGTAACTATGGCTACACCTTC. Its protein is CASSQGQGNYGYTF.

The chain is built from TRBV28 and TRBJ1-4, with 11 bases fitting TRBD1. Germline CDR1 and CDR2: MDHEN and SYDVKM. The CDR3 contains 15 residues. Trimming took 7 bases from V and 7 from J; bases not matched to a gene: 8. CDR3 coding DNA: TGTGCCAGCACGCTAGGGACAGGGGGACGTGAAAAACTGTTTTTT. As protein: CASTLGTGGREKLFF.

As for this clone: Other DNA sequences in the same sample also yield this CDR3. The chain carries TRBV6-5 and TRBJ2-3; no reliable D call. V shed 2 bases and J shed 0 bases, with 3 bases lying between them. The germline CDR1 and CDR2 sequences are MNHEY and SVGAGI. The CDR3 has 13 residues. The CDR3 here is CASSYGSTDTQYF. The CDR3 DNA follows: TGTGCCAGCAGTTACGGAAGCACAGATACGCAGTATTTT.

The chain recombines TRBV18 with TRBJ2-1; the D gene is possibly TRBD1 (6 bases). Germline lookup yields CDR1 KGHSH and CDR2 LQKENI. The ends were cut back, 5 bases at V and 0 bases at J, with 8 bases in the middle. The CDR3 has 14 amino acids. CDR3 bases: TGTGCCAGCTCATGGGACAACTCCTACAATGAGCAGTTCTTC. Protein sequence: CASSWDNSYNEQFF.

The rearrangement joins TRBV7-9 to TRBJ2-1; the match to TRBD2 covers 10 bases. Per the germline V gene, CDR1 is SEHNR and CDR2 is FQNEAQ (reference sequence). Losses at the gene ends were 5 bases for V and 2 bases for J; bases not matched to a gene: 6. CDR3 length equals 16 residues. CDR3 sequence: CASSAGLAVTYNEQFF. CDR3 DNA sequence: TGTGCCAGCAGCGCCGGACTAGCGGTTACCTACAATGAGCAGTTCTTC.

The chain combines TRBV5-1 with TRBJ2-1; D gene uncertain. Germline V CDR1 and CDR2: SGHRS, YFSETQ. Trimming stripped 1 base from V and 4 bases from J, with 6 bases between. CDR3 size: 13 residues. DNA of the CDR3: TGCGCCAGCAGCTTGCCCTGGTACAATGAGCAGTTCTTC. Translating gives CASSLPWYNEQFF.

Worth noting for this clone: The sample holds other DNA sequences that translate to the same CDR3. The chain is built from TRBV5-1 and TRBJ1-5; TRBD1 matches at 9 bases. CDR3 length: 15 residues. J gave up 6 bases and V 2 bases, and 6 bases lay outside the gene matches. Germline V gene sequence: CDR1 SGHRS, CDR2 YFSETQ. CDR3 loop: CASSLWTGEGQPQHF. CDR3 coding DNA: TGCGCCAGCAGCTTATGGACAGGGGAGGGTCAGCCCCAGCATTTT.

The chain is built from TRBV11-3 and TRBJ1-4; D gene uncertain. The CDR3 loop spans 15 amino acids. V was pared by 5 bases and J by 5 bases, with 15 bases between. Looked up from germline, CDR1 is SGHNT and CDR2 is YENEEA. The CDR3 protein is CASSPQTTPNEKLFF. The CDR3 DNA follows: TGTGCCAGCAGCCCCCAGACCACACCCAATGAAAAACTGTTTTTT. Full variable domain (rest looked up from reference TRBV11-3 and TRBJ1-4): EAGVVQSPRYKIIEKKQPVAFWCNPISGHNTLYWYLQNLGQGPELLIRYENEEAVDDSQLPKDRFSAERLKGVDSTLKIQPAELGDSAVYLCASSPQTTPNEKLFFGSGTQLSVL.

This clone was seen only once. The chain employs TRBV9 and TRBJ1-3; D unresolved. Germline loops: CDR1 SGDLS, CDR2 YYNGEE. V gave up 0 bases and J gave up 8 bases, with 15 bases separating them. This CDR3 is 15 amino acids long. This CDR3 reads CASSVAFGESDTIYF. The CDR3 region has the DNA TGTGCCAGCAGCGTAGCATTCGGAGAGTCGGACACCATATATTTT.

The chain couples TRBV13 to TRBJ2-1; unclear D gene. Trimming took off 0 bases at V and 6 bases at J, with 9 bases between the two ends. This CDR3 has 14 residues. Germline lookup yields CDR1 PRHDT and CDR2 FYEKMQ (reference sequence). The CDR3 reads CASSLGRPINEQFF. CDR3 DNA sequence: TGTGCCAGCAGCTTAGGACGCCCTATCAATGAGCAGTTCTTC.

The gene calls are TRBV9 and TRBJ1-2, with 9 bases identical to TRBD1. The CDR3 loop spans 17 amino acids. CDR1 and CDR2 from the germline V gene are SGDLS and YYNGEE. Trimming at V came to 0 bases and at J to 5 bases, leaving 11 bases not matched to a gene. The CDR3 sequence: CASSVAGGTGSGYGYTF. CDR3 DNA sequence: TGTGCCAGCAGCGTAGCTGGGGGGACAGGGTCGGGGTATGGCTACACCTTC.

This chain uses TRBV4-1 with TRBJ1-2; TRBD1 is a possible D gene (6 bases). Germline values: CDR1 MGHRA, CDR2 YSYEKL. The CDR3 has 14 amino acids. With 4 bases removed from V and 7 bases from J, the gap between germline ends came to 16 bases. This CDR3 is CASSLQRGKSGYTF. CDR3 nucleotides: TGCGCCAGCAGCCTTCAAAGGGGGAAGAGTGGCTACACCTTC.

V gene TRBV5-6 combines with J gene TRBJ1-3; D gene ambiguous. This CDR3 region has 14 residues. V was pared by 2 bases and J by 1 base, with 7 bases between. Germline CDR1 and CDR2: SGHDT and YYEEEE. The CDR3 region has the DNA TGTGCCAGCAGCTTAAGGGATTCTGGAAACACCATATATTTT. This sequence encodes CASSLRDSGNTIYF.

In this sample, this clone turned up many times. The chain links TRBV7-8 to TRBJ1-3, with TRBD1 as a possible D gene (6 bases). This CDR3 is built from 16 residues. V was pared by 6 bases and J by 2 bases, with 17 bases between. Germline V gives CDR1 SGHVS, CDR2 FQNEAQ. CDR3 nucleotides: TGTGCCAGCAGAGATCACACAGGGAGCCCTGGAAACACCATATATTTT. It is translated as CASRDHTGSPGNTIYF.

The chain links TRBV18 to TRBJ1-1; TRBD1 agrees at 7 bases. There are 14 residues in the CDR3. Unmatched junction bases numbered 1, after V lost 3 bases and J lost 0 bases. Germline V gene sequence: CDR1 KGHSH, CDR2 LQKENI. The CDR3 coding sequence is TGTGCCAGCTCACCCGACAGGGTGAACACTGAAGCTTTCTTT. The encoded protein is CASSPDRVNTEAFF. Full variable domain (outside the CDR3, taken from reference TRBV18 and TRBJ1-1): NAGVMQNPRHLVRRRGQEARLRCSPMKGHSHVYWYRQLPEEGLKFMVYLQKENIIDESGMPKERFSAEFPKEGPSILRIQQVVRGDSAAYFCASSPDRVNTEAFFGQGTRLTVV.